This is a list of T cell receptor beta chains from one sample in a study of blood T cell repertoires in COVID-19. Profiled with immunoSEQ multiplex PCR; TCRdb holds only in-frame clones, not every one. Of over 150,000 clones listed, about 95% were seen once; the top ten hold 0.6% to 0.9%. The sequencing sample was made of peripheral blood. The source of these receptors is a man aged 25 to 40 with COVID-19, enrolled during active disease. Each CDR3 is given with its conserved first and last residue. Fields, in order: clone size, J gene, D gene, V gene, CDR3 protein, CDR3 DNA. A D gene is named only where the DNA matches it firmly. Rows give clone size only sometimes, using once, few, many, or a class for an expanded clone.

size: .; J: TRBJ2-5; D: TRBD2; V: TRBV5-1; CDR3: CASSFGLDPETQYF; DNA: TGCGCCAGCAGCTTCGGACTAGACCCCGAGACCCAGTACTTC
size: .; J: TRBJ1-2; D: .; V: TRBV7-9; CDR3: CASRNRDFGYTF; DNA: TGTGCCAGCAGAAACCGGGACTTTGGCTACACCTTC
size: once; J: TRBJ1-2; D: TRBD1; V: TRBV30; CDR3: CAWYRDRGRNSYGYTF; DNA: TGTGCCTGGTACCGGGACAGGGGGAGAAATAGCTATGGCTACACCTTC
size: .; J: TRBJ1-1; D: TRBD1; V: TRBV7-6; CDR3: CASSRDRGDRMNTEAFF; DNA: TGTGCCAGCAGCCGGGACAGGGGGGATCGAATGAACACTGAAGCTTTCTTT
size: .; J: TRBJ1-6; D: .; V: TRBV4-1; CDR3: CASSQVYREEDNSPLHF; DNA: TGCGCCAGCAGCCAAGTCTACAGGGAAGAGGATAATTCACCCCTCCACTTT
size: .; J: TRBJ1-2; D: .; V: TRBV4-1; CDR3: CASSQDPLTLGQGHWDYGYTF; DNA: TGCGCCAGCAGCCAAGATCCCCTCACCCTAGGGCAGGGCCACTGGGACTATGGCTACACCTTC
size: .; J: TRBJ2-5; D: TRBD2; V: TRBV10-2; CDR3: CASSEPPSGQETQYF; DNA: TGCGCCAGCAGTGAACCCCCTAGCGGCCAAGAGACCCAGTACTTC
size: .; J: TRBJ1-3; D: .; V: TRBV15; CDR3: CATSRDKGPGNTIYF; DNA: TGTGCCACCAGCAGAGATAAGGGGCCTGGAAACACCATATATTTT
size: .; J: TRBJ2-5; D: TRBD2; V: TRBV4-1; CDR3: CASSQDETSGAPQETQYF; DNA: TGCGCCAGCAGCCAAGATGAAACTAGCGGGGCGCCCCAAGAGACCCAGTACTTC
size: .; J: TRBJ1-2; D: .; V: TRBV18; CDR3: CASSIPGYGYTF; DNA: TGTGCCAGCTCTATCCCAGGCTATGGCTACACCTTC
size: .; J: TRBJ2-1; D: TRBD2; V: TRBV5-4; CDR3: CASRGGSPSSYNEQFF; DNA: TGTGCCAGCAGGGGGGGGTCGCCCAGCTCCTACAATGAGCAGTTCTTC
size: .; J: TRBJ2-7; D: .; V: TRBV18; CDR3: CASSRGSSYEQYF; DNA: TGTGCCAGCTCACGAGGGTCCTCCTACGAGCAGTACTTC
size: .; J: TRBJ2-3; D: .; V: TRBV12-3/TRBV12-4; CDR3: CASSARRGDTQYF; DNA: TGTGCCAGCAGTGCCCGACGAGGTGATACGCAGTATTTT
size: .; J: TRBJ2-4; D: TRBD1; V: TRBV19; CDR3: CASSTTGVESIQYF; DNA: TGTGCCAGTAGTACGACAGGGGTTGAGAGCATTCAGTACTTC
size: once; J: TRBJ2-1; D: .; V: TRBV6-5; CDR3: CASWGRTMNEQFF; DNA: TGTGCCAGCTGGGGCAGGACTATGAATGAGCAGTTCTTC
size: .; J: TRBJ1-1; D: .; V: TRBV27; CDR3: CASSGLGGATEAFF; DNA: TGTGCCAGCAGTGGCCTGGGTGGAGCCACTGAAGCTTTCTTT
size: .; J: TRBJ1-1; D: .; V: TRBV6-5; CDR3: CASSYERGVWAFF; DNA: TGTGCCAGCAGTTACGAGCGGGGGGTTTGGGCTTTCTTT
size: .; J: TRBJ2-7; D: .; V: TRBV7-2; CDR3: CASSQTGGVYEQYF; DNA: TGTGCCAGCAGCCAAACGGGCGGGGTGTACGAGCAGTACTTC
size: .; J: TRBJ1-2; D: .; V: TRBV5-1; CDR3: CASSFENYGYTF; DNA: TGCGCCAGCAGCTTCGAGAACTATGGCTACACCTTC
size: .; J: TRBJ2-7; D: TRBD2; V: TRBV7-9; CDR3: CASSFSGGGAYYEQYF; DNA: TGTGCCAGCAGCTTCTCGGGCGGGGGGGCCTATTACGAGCAGTACTTC
size: .; J: TRBJ1-5; D: .; V: TRBV6-6; CDR3: CASNLYTGPNQPQHF; DNA: TGTGCCAGCAACCTTTATACAGGGCCCAATCAGCCCCAGCATTTT
size: .; J: TRBJ1-1; D: .; V: TRBV27; CDR3: CASSLLPDLGEAFF; DNA: TGTGCCAGCAGTTTACTTCCAGACTTGGGTGAAGCTTTCTTT
size: .; J: TRBJ2-7; D: .; V: TRBV19; CDR3: CASSIGPGGNYEQYF; DNA: TGTGCCAGTAGTATCGGACCTGGGGGGAATTACGAGCAGTACTTC